What follows are 24 T cell receptor beta chains derived from one specimen sequenced in a study of blood T cell repertoires in COVID-19. This table comes from immunoSEQ multiplex PCR, and its TCRdb copy is limited to in-frame clones, with some not included. This sample yields about 140,000 clones, of which roughly 84% are seen a single time; 10% belongs to the top ten. The material sequenced was peripheral blood. Source of these receptors: a man in his 60s with active or convalescent COVID-19.

The rearrangement joins TRBV5-4 to TRBJ2-5; D gene uncertain. The CDR3 sequence is 14 residues long. V lost 4 bases and J 3 bases, leaving 13 bases between the germline ends. Germline V gives CDR1 SGHNT, CDR2 YYREEE (reference sequence). CDR3 in DNA: TGTGCCAGCAGCAGAGCCTTGGGCGAAGAGACCCAGTACTTC. It translates to CASSRALGEETQYF.

The chain carries TRBV5-1 and TRBJ1-2, with 10 bases matching TRBD1. Looked up from germline, CDR1 is SGHRS and CDR2 is YFSETQ. Trimming removed 0 bases from V and 3 bases from J; junction bases left unmatched: 5. This CDR3 contains 16 residues. CDR3 nucleotides: TGCGCCAGCAGCTTGGACCCGGGACAGGGGCACTATGGCTACACCTTC. As protein: CASSLDPGQGHYGYTF.

The J gene is TRBJ1-5, the V gene TRBV7-8; 10 bases line up with TRBD1. V lost 1 base and J lost 6; bases outside the gene matches: 3. The CDR3 is 15 amino acids. Germline loops: CDR1 SGHVS, CDR2 FQNEAQ. CDR3 in amino acids: CASSLVGDRGQPQHF. CDR3 bases: TGTGCCAGCAGCTTAGTAGGGGACAGGGGTCAGCCCCAGCATTTT.

This clone was picked up one time. The chain joins TRBV19 to TRBJ2-3, with D maybe TRBD2 (6 bases). Germline-derived CDR1 and CDR2 are LNHDA and SQIVND (reference sequence). Trimming shortened V by 0 bases and J by 0 bases, and 13 bases separated the two germline ends. CDR3 length: 17 residues. The CDR3: CASSIEGRGASTDTQYF. CDR3 DNA sequence: TGTGCCAGTAGTATAGAGGGTCGCGGGGCTAGCACAGATACGCAGTATTTT.

The DNA for the CDR3 is TGTGCCAGCAGTTTCCCTTCTAGCACAGATACGCAGTATTTT. Its translation is CASSFPSSTDTQYF. This sequence joins TRBV28 and TRBJ2-3; no firm D call. Trimming took off 3 bases at V and 0 bases at J, with 7 bases between the two ends. The V gene's germline CDR1 is MDHEN and CDR2 SYDVKM. CDR3 length: 14 residues. Filled out from reference TRBV28 and TRBJ2-3, the complete variable domain reads DVKVTQSSRYLVKRTGEKVFLECVQDMDHENMFWYRQDPGLGLRLIYFSYDVKMKEKGDIPEGYSVSREKKERFSLILESASTNQTSMYLCASSFPSSTDTQYFGPGTRLTVL.

This clone was found once. The rearrangement uses TRBV4-1 and TRBJ2-1; a possible D gene is TRBD2 (5 bases). Per the germline V gene, CDR1 is MGHRA and CDR2 is YSYEKL. This CDR3 spans 17 amino acids. V lost 4 bases and J 2 bases, leaving 18 bases between the germline ends. This CDR3 reads CASSPLGSGRPYNEQFF. The CDR3 region has the DNA TGCGCCAGCAGCCCCTTGGGAAGCGGAAGGCCCTACAATGAGCAGTTCTTC.

The rearrangement links TRBV24-1 to TRBJ1-2, with TRBD1 matching over 8 bases. The V gene's germline CDR1 is KGHDR and CDR2 SFDVKD. The CDR3 is 13 amino acids. Trimming took 6 bases from V and 6 from J; bases not matched to a gene: 5. This chain's CDR3 is CATSQGAFDGYTF. CDR3 sequence (DNA): TGTGCCACCAGTCAGGGGGCGTTCGATGGCTACACCTTC.

This chain links TRBV4-3 with TRBJ2-1; TRBD1 aligns across 8 bases. CDR3 length equals 16 residues. V lost 4 bases, J lost 7 bases, and 12 bases stayed unmatched. CDR1 and CDR2 from the germline V gene are LGHNA and YSLEER. This CDR3 reads CASSRQTGADGNEQFF. CDR3 coding DNA: TGCGCCAGCAGCCGCCAGACAGGGGCGGATGGTAATGAGCAGTTCTTC.

The chain's CDR3 is CASKQGLSYEQYF. The CDR3 DNA sequence: TGCGCCAGCAAACAGGGTCTATCCTACGAGCAGTACTTC. The V call is TRBV5-1, the J call TRBJ2-7; the D gene is possibly TRBD1 (6 bases). Germline lookup yields CDR1 SGHRS and CDR2 YFSETQ. With 6 bases removed from V and 1 base from J, the gap between germline ends came to 11 bases. The CDR3 loop spans 13 amino acids.

The rearrangement links TRBV5-6 to TRBJ2-2; the D gene is possibly TRBD1 (6 bases). V lost 0 bases, J lost 1 base, and 7 bases lay in between. The CDR3 is 15 residues long. The germline V gene has CDR1 SGHDT and CDR2 YYEEEE. For the CDR3, the DNA is TGTGCCAGCAGCTTGGTGACAGGGAACACCGGGGAGCTGTTTTTT. It codes for CASSLVTGNTGELFF. The entire variable domain, with the rest obtained from reference TRBV5-6 and TRBJ2-2, is as follows: DAGVTQSPTHLIKTRGQQVTLRCSPKSGHDTVSWYQQALGQGPQFIFQYYEEEERQRGNFPDRFSGHQFPNYSSELNVNALLLGDSALYLCASSLVTGNTGELFFGEGSRLTVL.

The rearrangement joins TRBV5-1 to TRBJ2-2; 8 positions match TRBD1. This CDR3 region has 16 residues. Trimming removed 0 bases from V and 3 bases from J; junction bases left unmatched: 4. The V gene's germline CDR1 is SGHRS and CDR2 YFSETQ. DNA for the CDR3: TGCGCCAGCAGCTTGGTAGCAGGGGGCCACACCGGGGAGCTGTTTTTT. Amino acid sequence: CASSLVAGGHTGELFF. Full variable domain (missing parts from reference TRBV5-1 and TRBJ2-2): KAGVTQTPRYLIKTRGQQVTLSCSPISGHRSVSWYQQTPGQGLQFLFEYFSETQRNKGNFPGRFSGRQFSNSRSEMNVSTLELGDSALYLCASSLVAGGHTGELFFGEGSRLTVL.

The J gene is TRBJ1-2, the V gene TRBV3-1 (or the pseudogene TRBV3-2); possible D gene TRBD1, 6 bases. CDR3 length: 16 amino acids. Trimming removed 4 bases at V and 8 bases at J, with 23 bases between. The germline V gene encodes CDR1 LGHDT and CDR2 YNNKEL (reference sequence). CDR3 amino acids: CASSPRGRQGFIGYTF. Written as DNA, the CDR3 is TGTGCCAGCAGCCCCAGGGGCCGGCAGGGGTTTATCGGCTACACCTTC.

The chain has TRBV11-3 and TRBJ1-1, with D tentatively TRBD1 (6 bases). The CDR3 consists of 15 residues. CDR1 is SGHNT, CDR2 YENEEA, per germline. The V end lost 5 bases, the J end lost 5 bases, and 18 bases lay between the germline ends. CDR3 amino acids: CASSPRTVGGTEAFF. DNA of the CDR3: TGTGCCAGCAGCCCACGGACAGTTGGAGGTACTGAAGCTTTCTTT.

The chain combines TRBV7-6 with TRBJ1-3; the match to TRBD1 covers 11 bases. The CDR3 length is 18 residues. CDR1 and CDR2 from the germline V gene are SGHVS and FNYEAQ. The V segment lost 1 base and the J segment 1 base; nucleotides outside the gene matches: 6. CDR3: CASSLGTGGAWSGNTIYF. CDR3 sequence (DNA): TGTGCCAGCAGCTTAGGGACAGGGGGCGCCTGGTCTGGAAACACCATATATTTT. Full variable domain (missing parts from reference TRBV7-6 and TRBJ1-3): GAGVSQSPRYKVTKRGQDVALRCDPISGHVSLYWYRQALGQGPEFLTYFNYEAQQDKSGLPNDRFSAERPEGSISTLTIQRTEQRDSAMYRCASSLGTGGAWSGNTIYFGEGSWLTVV.

The chain links TRBV30 to TRBJ1-5, with TRBD1 matching over 9 bases. CDR1 is GTSNPN and CDR2 is SVGIG in the germline V gene (reference sequence). The length of the CDR3 is 14 residues. The J segment lost 5 bases and the V segment lost 2 bases, leaving 4 bases of the junction unmatched. Here the CDR3 reads CAWSFGTGYQPQHF. The CDR3 DNA reads as TGTGCCTGGAGTTTCGGGACAGGGTATCAGCCCCAGCATTTT.

This clone was seen once. V gene TRBV6-5 combines with J gene TRBJ2-1; TRBD2 is a possible D gene (6 bases). CDR1 and CDR2 from the germline V gene are MNHEY and SVGAGI. The CDR3 has 14 residues. V lost 0 bases and J 6 bases, leaving 9 bases between the germline ends. Here the CDR3 reads CASSYSGSPNEQFF. The CDR3 region has the DNA TGTGCCAGCAGTTACTCCGGGAGCCCCAATGAGCAGTTCTTC.

Remarks on this clone: The junction differs from germline at one of its ends, possibly a read error. The chain joins TRBV6-5 to TRBJ2-2, with 8 bases that match TRBD2. The germline V gene has CDR1 MNHEY and CDR2 SVGAGI. The CDR3 spans 16 residues. CDR3 sequence reads: CASSSGGSGNAGELFF. The CDR3 nucleotides are TGTGCCAGCAGTTCCGGGGGTAGCGGGAACGCCGGGGAGCTGTTTTTT.

The rearrangement joins TRBV6-5 to TRBJ2-7, with D possibly TRBD2 on 5 matching bases. The CDR3 is 13 residues long. V lost 8 bases, J lost 3 bases, and 14 bases lay in between. CDR1 MNHEY and CDR2 SVGAGI come from the germline V gene. CDR3 DNA sequence: TGTGCCAGCGACTACGAAGGGTACTACGAGCAGTACTTC. This encodes CASDYEGYYEQYF.

The chain uses TRBV6-2 or TRBV6-3 and TRBJ1-6, with D perhaps matching TRBD1 (5 bases). Between the trimmed V and J ends, which lost 6 bases and 5 bases, there was a span of 11 bases. This CDR3 has 14 amino acids. The V gene's germline CDR1 is MNHEY and CDR2 SVGEGT. CDR3 bases: TGTGCCAGCAGCGAGACAGCGAATAATTCACCCCTCCACTTT. Translated: CASSETANNSPLHF.

This clone was recorded a few times. CDR3 protein: CASSYPDRGTIQYF. CDR3 coding DNA: TGTGCCAGCAGTTACCCGGACAGGGGGACAATTCAGTACTTC. This chain links TRBV6-2 or TRBV6-3 with TRBJ2-4; 10 bases are shared with TRBD1. This CDR3 contains 14 residues. The J segment lost 10 bases and the V segment lost 2 bases, leaving 5 bases of the junction unmatched. Germline CDR1 MNHEY, CDR2 SVGEGT.

The chain employs TRBV27 and TRBJ2-1; TRBD1 matches at 9 bases. Trimming at V came to 2 bases and at J to 6 bases, leaving 8 bases not matched to a gene. Germline V gives CDR1 MNHEY, CDR2 SMNVEV (reference sequence). The CDR3 covers 16 residues. The CDR3 DNA sequence: TGTGCCAGCAGTTTACGCCGGGACAGGGAGGGCAATGAGCAGTTCTTC. This gives the protein CASSLRRDREGNEQFF.

This clone occurred a few times. This chain links TRBV7-9 with TRBJ2-3; 11 bases match TRBD2. This CDR3 region has 17 residues. V dropped 5 bases and J dropped 4; count of bases not matched to a gene: 11. Germline V gene lookup returns CDR1 SEHNR and CDR2 FQNEAQ (reference sequence). In DNA form, the CDR3 reads TGTGCCAGCAGCGACGACCTAACTAGCGGGGGTCCAGATACGCAGTATTTT. This encodes CASSDDLTSGGPDTQYF.

The chain couples TRBV7-8 to TRBJ1-2; unclear D gene. This CDR3 spans 13 amino acids. Germline values: CDR1 SGHVS, CDR2 FQNEAQ. V lost 5 bases, J lost 5 bases, and 12 bases lay in between. The CDR3 nucleotides read TGTGCCAGCAGCCAACTAGAAAAATATGGCTACACCTTC. Its translation is CASSQLEKYGYTF.

The chain carries TRBV10-3 and TRBJ2-1; 9 positions match TRBD2. The CDR3 runs 15 residues. Germline V lookup: CDR1 ENHRY, CDR2 SYGVKD. Unmatched junction bases numbered 6, after V lost 4 bases and J lost 5 bases. The CDR3 region is CAISGTGLADNEQFF. In DNA, the CDR3 is TGTGCCATCAGTGGGACGGGACTAGCTGACAATGAGCAGTTCTTC.